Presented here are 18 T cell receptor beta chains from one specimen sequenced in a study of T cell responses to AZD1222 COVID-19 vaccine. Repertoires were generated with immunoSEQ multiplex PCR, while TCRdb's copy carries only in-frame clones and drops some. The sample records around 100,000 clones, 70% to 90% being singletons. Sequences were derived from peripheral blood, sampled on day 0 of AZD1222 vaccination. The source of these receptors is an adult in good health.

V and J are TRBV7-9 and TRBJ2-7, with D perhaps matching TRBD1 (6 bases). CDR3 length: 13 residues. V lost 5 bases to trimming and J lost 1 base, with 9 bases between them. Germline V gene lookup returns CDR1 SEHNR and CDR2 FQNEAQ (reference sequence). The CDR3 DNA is TGTGCCAGCAGCCCAGGGGCATCCTACGAGCAGTACTTC. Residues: CASSPGASYEQYF.

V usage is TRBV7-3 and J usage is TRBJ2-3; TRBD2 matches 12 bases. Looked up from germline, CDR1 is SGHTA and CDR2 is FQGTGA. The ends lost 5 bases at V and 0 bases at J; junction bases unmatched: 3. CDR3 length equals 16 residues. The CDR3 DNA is TGTGCCAGCAGCCCCGGGACTAGCGGGAGCACAGATACGCAGTATTTT. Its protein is CASSPGTSGSTDTQYF.

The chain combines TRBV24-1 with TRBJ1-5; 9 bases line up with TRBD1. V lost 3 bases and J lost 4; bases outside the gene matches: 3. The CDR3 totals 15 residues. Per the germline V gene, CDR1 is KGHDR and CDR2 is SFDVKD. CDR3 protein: CATSDDRGGNQPQHF. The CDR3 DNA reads TGTGCCACCAGTGATGACAGGGGGGGTAATCAGCCCCAGCATTTT.

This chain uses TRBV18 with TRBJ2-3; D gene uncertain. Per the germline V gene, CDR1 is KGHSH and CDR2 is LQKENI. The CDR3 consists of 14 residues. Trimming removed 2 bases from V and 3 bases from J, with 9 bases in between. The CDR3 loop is CASSPVFRTDTQYF. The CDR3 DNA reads TGTGCCAGCTCACCAGTCTTCCGGACAGATACGCAGTATTTT.

This CDR3 is CASKQPNSPLHF. In DNA, the CDR3 is TGTGCCAGCAAGCAGCCTAATTCACCCCTCCACTTT. The V call is TRBV12-3 or TRBV12-4, the J call TRBJ1-6; D not resolved. This CDR3 has 12 amino acids. The V end lost 7 bases, the J end lost 6 bases, and 7 bases lay between the germline ends.

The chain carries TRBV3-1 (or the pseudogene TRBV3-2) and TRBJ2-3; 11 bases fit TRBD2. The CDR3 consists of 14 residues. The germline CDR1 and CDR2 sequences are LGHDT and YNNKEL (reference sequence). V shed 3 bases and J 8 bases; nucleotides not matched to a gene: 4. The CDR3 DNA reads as TGTGCCAGCAGCCAGGGGACTAGCGGACTTACGCAGTATTTT. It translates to CASSQGTSGLTQYF.

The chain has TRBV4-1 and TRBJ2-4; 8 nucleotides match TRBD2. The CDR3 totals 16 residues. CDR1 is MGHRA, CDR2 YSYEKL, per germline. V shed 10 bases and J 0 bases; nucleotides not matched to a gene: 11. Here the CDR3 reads CAIGGGAGVAKNIQYF. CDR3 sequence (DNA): TGCGCCATCGGAGGGGGAGCGGGAGTAGCCAAAAACATTCAGTACTTC.

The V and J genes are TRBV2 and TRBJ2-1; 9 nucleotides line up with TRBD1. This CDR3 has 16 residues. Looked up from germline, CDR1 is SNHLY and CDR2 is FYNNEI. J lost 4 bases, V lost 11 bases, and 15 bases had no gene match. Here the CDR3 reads CADRDRDAPGYNEQFF. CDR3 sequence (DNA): TGTGCCGACCGGGACAGGGACGCCCCCGGGTACAATGAGCAGTTCTTC. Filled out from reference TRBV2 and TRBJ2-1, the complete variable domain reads EPEVTQTPSHQVTQMGQEVILRCVPISNHLYFYWYRQILGQKVEFLVSFYNNEISEKSEIFDDQFSVERPDGSNFTLKIRSTKLEDSAMYFCADRDRDAPGYNEQFFGPGTRLTVL.

Written as DNA, the CDR3 is TGTGCCAGCAGCCCCCGACAGCGATTGAACACTGAAGCTTTCTTT. It encodes CASSPRQRLNTEAFF. J is TRBJ1-1 and V is TRBV7-4, with a weak D call TRBD1 (5 bases). Per the germline V gene, CDR1 is SGHVT and CDR2 is SQSDAQ. V was shortened by 5 bases and J by 0 bases, with 13 bases between the two germline ends. The CDR3 is 15 amino acids.

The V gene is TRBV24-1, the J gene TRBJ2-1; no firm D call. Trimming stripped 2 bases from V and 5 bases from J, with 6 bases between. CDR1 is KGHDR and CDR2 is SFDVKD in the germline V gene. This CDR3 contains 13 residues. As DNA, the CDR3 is TGTGCCACCAGTGATTACAACAACAATGAGCAGTTCTTC. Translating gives CATSDYNNNEQFF.

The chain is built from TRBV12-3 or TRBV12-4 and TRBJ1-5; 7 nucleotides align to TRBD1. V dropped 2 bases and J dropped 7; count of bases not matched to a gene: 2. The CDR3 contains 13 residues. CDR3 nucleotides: TGTGCCAGCAGTTTATCAGGGGGGCAGCCCCAGCATTTT. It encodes CASSLSGGQPQHF.

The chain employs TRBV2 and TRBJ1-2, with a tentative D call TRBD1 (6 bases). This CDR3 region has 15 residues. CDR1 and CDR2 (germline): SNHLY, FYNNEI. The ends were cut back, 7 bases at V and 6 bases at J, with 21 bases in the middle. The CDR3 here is CASTLVGASVNGYTF. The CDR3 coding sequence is TGTGCCAGCACCTTGGTGGGGGCGAGTGTGAATGGCTACACCTTC.

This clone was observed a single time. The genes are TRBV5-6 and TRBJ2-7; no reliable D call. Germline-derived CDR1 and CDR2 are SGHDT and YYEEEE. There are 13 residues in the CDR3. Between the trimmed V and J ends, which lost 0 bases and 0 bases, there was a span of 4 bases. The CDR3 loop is CASSLGSSYEQYF. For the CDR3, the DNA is TGTGCCAGCAGCTTGGGGAGCTCCTACGAGCAGTACTTC.

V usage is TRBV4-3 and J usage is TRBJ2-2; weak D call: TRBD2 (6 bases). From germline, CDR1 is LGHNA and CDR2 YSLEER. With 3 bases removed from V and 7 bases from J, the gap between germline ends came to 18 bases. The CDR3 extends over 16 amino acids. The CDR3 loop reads CASSHFGGTSDGELFF. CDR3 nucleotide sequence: TGCGCCAGCAGCCACTTTGGAGGGACGTCCGACGGGGAGCTGTTTTTT.

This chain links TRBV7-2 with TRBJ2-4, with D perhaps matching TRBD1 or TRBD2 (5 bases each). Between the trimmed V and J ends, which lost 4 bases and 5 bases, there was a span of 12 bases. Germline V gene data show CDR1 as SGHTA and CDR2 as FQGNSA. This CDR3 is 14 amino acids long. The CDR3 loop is CASSSQPGQNIQYF. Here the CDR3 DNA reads TGTGCCAGCAGCTCCCAACCGGGACAAAACATTCAGTACTTC.

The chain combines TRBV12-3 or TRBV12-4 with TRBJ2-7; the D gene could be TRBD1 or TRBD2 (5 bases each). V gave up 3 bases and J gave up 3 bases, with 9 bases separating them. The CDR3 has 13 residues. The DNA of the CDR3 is TGTGCCAGCAGTTTCGGGACGGACTACGAGCAGTACTTC. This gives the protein CASSFGTDYEQYF.

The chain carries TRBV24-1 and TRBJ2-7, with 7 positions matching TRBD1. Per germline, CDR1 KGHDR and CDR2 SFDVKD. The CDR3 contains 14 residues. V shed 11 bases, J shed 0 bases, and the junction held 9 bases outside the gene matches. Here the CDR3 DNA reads TGTGCCAGTTACAGGGGTGAGAGCTCCTACGAGCAGTACTTC. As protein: CASYRGESSYEQYF.

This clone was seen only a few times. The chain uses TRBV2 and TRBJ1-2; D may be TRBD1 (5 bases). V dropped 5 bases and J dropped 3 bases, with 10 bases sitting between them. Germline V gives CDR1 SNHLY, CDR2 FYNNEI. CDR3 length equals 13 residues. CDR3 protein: CASSRDGHYGYTF. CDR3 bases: TGTGCCAGCAGTCGGGACGGGCACTATGGCTACACCTTC.